These 23 T cell receptor beta chains came from one sample sequenced in a study of identical twins. MiXCR, applied by TCRdb to the 5' RACE reads, yields one record per CDR3 protein. This sample has roughly 1,500,000 distinct CDR3 sequences; less than 35% occur once, and the top ten carry less than 0.35%. The sample taken for sequencing was cord blood. These receptors came from a newborn girl in good health.

This clonotype was seen only a few times. This chain connects TRBV4-1 to TRBJ1-1; D perhaps matches TRBD1 (6 bases). The CDR3 extends over 15 amino acids. CDR1 MGHRA and CDR2 YSYEKL come from the germline V gene. V was pared by 2 bases and J by 10 bases, with 20 bases between. CDR3 DNA: TGCGCCAGCAGCCAACCCCAAAGAGGGGGGCGAGGAGCTTTCTTT. It is translated as CASSQPQRGGRGAFF.

This clonotype was found a few times. The chain links TRBV3-1 to TRBJ1-4, with D hard to call. The length of the CDR3 is 14 residues. Germline CDR1 LGHDT, CDR2 YNNKEL (reference sequence). Between the trimmed V and J ends, which lost 1 base and 6 bases, there was a span of 9 bases. CDR3 loop: CASSQAGIDEKLFF. As DNA, the CDR3 is TGTGCCAGCAGCCAAGCTGGGATCGATGAAAAACTGTTTTTT. The full variable domain, in which reference TRBV3-1 and TRBJ1-4 provide the parts outside the CDR3, is DTAVSQTPKYLVTQMGNDKSIKCEQNLGHDTMYWYKQDSKKFLKIMFSYNNKELIINETVPNRFSPKSPDKAHLNLHINSLELGDSAVYFCASSQAGIDEKLFFGSGTQLSVL.

A few counts support this clonotype. The genes are TRBV6-1 and TRBJ1-2; 10 bases agree with TRBD1. Germline CDR1 and CDR2: MNHNS and SASEGT. The CDR3 loop spans 15 amino acids. V dropped 5 bases and J dropped 7; count of bases not matched to a gene: 10. The CDR3 loop is CASSKGQGGTIGYTF. CDR3 DNA: TGTGCCAGCAGTAAAGGACAGGGGGGGACTATTGGCTACACCTTC.

The CDR3 spells CASSQRLAAANNEQYF. In nucleotides, the CDR3 is TGCGCCAGCAGCCAACGACTAGCGGCAGCAAACAATGAGCAGTACTTC. V is TRBV4-1 and J is TRBJ2-5; 9 bases agree with TRBD2. Germline assignment: CDR1 MGHRA and CDR2 YSYEKL. The CDR3 has 16 residues. V gave up 2 bases and J gave up 11 bases; unmatched junction bases: 15.

The chain is built from TRBV2 and TRBJ2-3; D is possibly TRBD2 (6 bases). This CDR3 is 13 amino acids long. The V gene lost 6 bases and the J gene lost 4 bases, with 11 bases spanning the gap. Per the germline V gene, CDR1 is SNHLY and CDR2 is FYNNEI. The CDR3 bases are TGTGCCAGCAGCACGGGGGAACCAGATACGCAGTATTTT. As protein: CASSTGEPDTQYF.

The chain joins TRBV24-1 to TRBJ2-7; 9 bases map to TRBD1. CDR1 and CDR2 (germline): KGHDR, SFDVKD. The V and J ends lost 3 bases and 5 bases, in that order; junction bases with no gene match: 7. The CDR3 extends over 15 amino acids. The CDR3 reads CATSDTGTGKDEQYF. The CDR3 DNA is TGTGCCACCAGTGATACCGGGACAGGGAAAGACGAGCAGTACTTC.

This clonotype was detected a few times. The chain uses TRBV5-1 and TRBJ1-2; 11 bases line up with TRBD1. The CDR3 covers 14 residues. V shed 5 bases and J 5 bases; nucleotides not matched to a gene: 5. Germline-derived CDR1 and CDR2 are SGHRS and YFSETQ. CDR3 region: CASRSGQGAYGYTF. CDR3 coding DNA: TGCGCCAGCAGAAGCGGACAGGGGGCTTATGGCTACACCTTC.

The chain has TRBV30 and TRBJ1-2; D remains unclear. V was clipped by 0 bases and J by 8 bases, with 10 bases between them. Germline assignment: CDR1 GTSNPN and CDR2 SVGIG (reference sequence). CDR3 length: 12 residues. CDR3 region: CAWSVTSSGYTF. The CDR3 DNA is TGTGCCTGGAGTGTTACCTCGAGCGGCTACACCTTC.

This chain links TRBV3-1 with TRBJ2-2; 9 bases align to TRBD2. This CDR3 comprises 14 residues. With 6 bases clipped from V and 6 bases from J, the junction kept 5 bases outside the gene matches. Germline loops: CDR1 LGHDT, CDR2 YNNKEL (reference sequence). The CDR3, as DNA: TGTGCCAGCAGTCGGACTAGCGTGGCCGGGGAGCTGTTTTTT. Protein product: CASSRTSVAGELFF.

CDR3 residues: CASSQDSLAVRGNEQFF. CDR3 bases: TGTGCCAGCAGCCAAGACTCGCTAGCGGTAAGGGGCAATGAGCAGTTCTTC. J is TRBJ2-1 and V is TRBV4-2, with TRBD2 matching 7 bases. Unmatched junction bases numbered 11, after V lost 0 bases and J lost 6 bases. This CDR3 comprises 17 residues. Germline values: CDR1 LGHNA, CDR2 YNFKEQ.

This chain joins TRBV7-2 and TRBJ2-5; possibly TRBD1 or TRBD2 for D (5 bases each). This CDR3 comprises 15 residues. Trimming removed 1 base from V and 11 bases from J, with 20 bases in between. The germline V gene has CDR1 SGHTA and CDR2 FQGNSA. The DNA for the CDR3 is TGTGCCAGCAGCTTAGGACAGCGGACCACCTACGGGCAGTACTTC. It translates to CASSLGQRTTYGQYF.

The gene calls are TRBV12-3 or TRBV12-4 and TRBJ2-6; TRBD1 agrees at 7 bases. The V and J ends lost 4 bases and 0 bases, in that order; junction bases with no gene match: 3. The CDR3 runs to 16 residues. The CDR3 loop is CASSYRQGSGANVLTF. In nucleotides, the CDR3 is TGTGCCAGCAGTTACCGACAGGGCTCTGGGGCCAACGTCCTGACTTTC.

V gene TRBV5-1 combines with J gene TRBJ2-7, with D tentatively TRBD2 (5 bases). Germline values: CDR1 SGHRS, CDR2 YFSETQ. The V end lost 4 bases, the J end lost 0 bases, and 14 bases lay between the germline ends. CDR3 size: 15 residues. In nucleotides, the CDR3 is TGCGCCAGCAGCCCCGTAAAAGGGAGCTCCTACGAGCAGTACTTC. Translated, it gives CASSPVKGSSYEQYF.

This clonotype appeared a few times. CDR3 amino acids: CASSPHRAAEAFF. In DNA form, the CDR3 reads TGTGCCAGCAGCCCGCATCGGGCTGCTGAAGCTTTCTTT. The gene calls are TRBV3-1 and TRBJ1-1, with D unclear. The CDR3 has 13 residues. In germline, CDR1 is LGHDT, CDR2 YNNKEL (reference sequence). V gave up 4 bases and J gave up 6 bases, with 12 bases separating them. Full variable domain (missing parts from reference TRBV3-1 and TRBJ1-1): DTAVSQTPKYLVTQMGNDKSIKCEQNLGHDTMYWYKQDSKKFLKIMFSYNNKELIINETVPNRFSPKSPDKAHLNLHINSLELGDSAVYFCASSPHRAAEAFFGQGTRLTVV.

The rearrangement links TRBV7-9 to TRBJ2-1; D is ambiguous. Trimming pared 5 bases from V and 6 bases from J, leaving 11 bases between. There are 13 residues in the CDR3. In germline, CDR1 is SEHNR, CDR2 FQNEAQ (reference sequence). In DNA, the CDR3 is TGTGCCAGCAGCCTCGACCTCCTCAATGAGCAGTTCTTC. Translated: CASSLDLLNEQFF.

This clonotype occurred many times. This chain connects TRBV10-3 to TRBJ2-3; 9 nucleotides agree with TRBD2. Germline assignment: CDR1 ENHRY and CDR2 SYGVKD. Unmatched junction bases numbered 10, after V lost 2 bases and J lost 13 bases. CDR3 length equals 14 residues. The CDR3 is CAISEPDRRLAEYF. The CDR3 DNA reads TGTGCCATCAGTGAGCCCGATAGGAGACTAGCGGAGTATTTT.

This clonotype was counted a few times. The chain links TRBV12-3 or TRBV12-4 to TRBJ2-1; D is undetermined. The CDR3 loop spans 13 amino acids. V gave up 6 bases and J gave up 4 bases, with 10 bases separating them. The CDR3 nucleotides read TGTGCCAGCAGCCCGACCCCTTACAATGAGCAGTTCTTC. Its protein is CASSPTPYNEQFF.

V gene TRBV25-1 combines with J gene TRBJ1-1; a weak D match, TRBD1 (5 bases). Germline V gives CDR1 MGHDK, CDR2 SYGVNS. V lost 7 bases and J lost 7, with 16 bases in between. The CDR3 sequence is 13 residues long. CDR3 amino acids: CASTPDRQSEAFF. The DNA of the CDR3 is TGTGCCAGCACTCCCGACAGACAAAGTGAAGCTTTCTTT. Together with reference TRBV25-1 and TRBJ1-1, the CDR3 gives the full variable domain: EADIYQTPRYLVIGTGKKITLECSQTMGHDKMYWYQQDPGMELHLIHYSYGVNSTEKGDLSSESTVSRIRTEHFPLTLESARPSHTSQYLCASTPDRQSEAFFGQGTRLTVV.

J is TRBJ1-2 and V is TRBV20-1; 7 bases match TRBD1. Losses at the gene ends were 5 bases for V and 4 bases for J; bases not matched to a gene: 7. The CDR3 consists of 13 residues. Germline values: CDR1 DFQATT, CDR2 SNEGSKA (reference sequence). The CDR3 region is CSAPSRQGYGYTF. The DNA for the CDR3 is TGCAGTGCTCCCTCCAGACAGGGCTATGGCTACACCTTC.

This chain joins TRBV5-8 and TRBJ1-1; D uncertain. CDR1 and CDR2 (germline): SGHTS, YDEGEE. Trimming removed 4 bases at V and 0 bases at J, with 16 bases between. This CDR3 comprises 16 residues. This chain's CDR3 is CASSRGPTLMNTEAFF. The DNA of the CDR3 is TGTGCCAGCAGCCGCGGACCGACTCTAATGAACACTGAAGCTTTCTTT.

The chain links TRBV20-1 to TRBJ2-5, with 10 bases that match TRBD2. Germline lookup yields CDR1 DFQATT and CDR2 SNEGSKA (reference sequence). This CDR3 is built from 14 residues. V lost 5 bases, J lost 11 bases, and 14 bases stayed unmatched. The CDR3 reads CSARLAGGSNEQYF. DNA for the CDR3: TGCAGTGCTCGCTTAGCGGGAGGCAGCAATGAGCAGTACTTC.

This clonotype was counted between two and nine times. The V gene is TRBV2, the J gene TRBJ2-1; 8 bases match TRBD1. The DNA end is a closer match to TRBJ2-7, so the J assignment may be wrong. Germline V CDR1 and CDR2: SNHLY, FYNNEI. This CDR3 region has 15 residues. CDR3 DNA: TGTGCCAGCAGTGAGGCAGGGGGCTCCTACAATGAGCAGTACTTC. As protein: CASSEAGGSYNEQYF.

V is TRBV6-6 and J is TRBJ2-5; 9 bases fit TRBD2. The CDR3 has 15 residues. The V segment lost 7 bases and the J segment 11 bases; nucleotides outside the gene matches: 17. CDR1 MNHNY and CDR2 SVGAGI come from the germline V gene (reference sequence). The CDR3 DNA is TGTGCCAGCATAGCGGGAGATCCTTCCTACAATGAGCAGTACTTC. It is translated as CASIAGDPSYNEQYF.